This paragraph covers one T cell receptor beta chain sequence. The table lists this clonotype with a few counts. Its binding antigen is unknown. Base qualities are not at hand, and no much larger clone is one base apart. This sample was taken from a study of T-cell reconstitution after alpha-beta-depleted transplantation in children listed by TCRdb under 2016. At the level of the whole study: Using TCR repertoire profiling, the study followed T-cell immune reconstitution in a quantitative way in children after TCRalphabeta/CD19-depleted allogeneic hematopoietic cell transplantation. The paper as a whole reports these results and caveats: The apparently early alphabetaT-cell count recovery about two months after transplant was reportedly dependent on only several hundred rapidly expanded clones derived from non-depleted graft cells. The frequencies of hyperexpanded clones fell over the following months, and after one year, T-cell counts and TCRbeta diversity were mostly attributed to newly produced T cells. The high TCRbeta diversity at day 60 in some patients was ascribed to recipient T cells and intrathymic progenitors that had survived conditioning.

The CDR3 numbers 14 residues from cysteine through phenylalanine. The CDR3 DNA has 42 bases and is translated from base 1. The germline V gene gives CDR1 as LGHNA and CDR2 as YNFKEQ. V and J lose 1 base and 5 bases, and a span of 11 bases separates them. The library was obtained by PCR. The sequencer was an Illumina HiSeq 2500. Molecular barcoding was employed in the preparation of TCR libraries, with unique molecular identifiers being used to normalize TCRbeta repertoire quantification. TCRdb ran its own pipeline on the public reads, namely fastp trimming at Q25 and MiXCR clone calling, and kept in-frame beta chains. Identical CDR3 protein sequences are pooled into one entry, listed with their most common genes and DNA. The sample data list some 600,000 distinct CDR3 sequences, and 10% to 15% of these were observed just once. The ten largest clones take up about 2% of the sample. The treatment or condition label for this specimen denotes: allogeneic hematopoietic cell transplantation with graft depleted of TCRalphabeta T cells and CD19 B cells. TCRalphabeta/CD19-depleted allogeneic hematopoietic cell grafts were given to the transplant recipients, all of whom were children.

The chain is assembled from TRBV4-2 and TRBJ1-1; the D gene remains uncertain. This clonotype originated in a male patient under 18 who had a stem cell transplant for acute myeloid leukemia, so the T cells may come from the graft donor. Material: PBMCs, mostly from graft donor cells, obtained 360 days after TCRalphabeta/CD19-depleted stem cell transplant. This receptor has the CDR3 CASSQAPLLTEAFF. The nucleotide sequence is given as TGTGCCAGCAGCCAAGCTCCTTTATTGACTGAAGCTTTCTTT.